This T cell receptor beta chain was sequenced in a study of T-cell reconstitution after alpha-beta-depleted transplantation in children. Unique molecular identifiers were used in preparing the TCRbeta library. TCRdb reanalysed the PCR reads using MiXCR and keeps one entry per CDR3 protein. The sample lists approximately 510,000 distinct CDR3 sequences, 15% to 20% seen once, with approximately 3% in the top ten. The TCR sequence derives from a human donor who donated a stem cell graft to a child with acute lymphoblastic leukemia. The sample here was PBMCs from the stem cell graft donor, taken from the stem cell graft.

CDR3 coding DNA: TGCGCCAGCAGCCCATTACATTCAGGGTTCTCTGGAAACACCATATATTTT. It yields the protein CASSPLHSGFSGNTIYF. The chain uses TRBV4-1 and TRBJ1-3; D may be TRBD1 (5 bases). V was shortened by 4 bases and J by 0 bases, with 16 bases between the two germline ends. This CDR3 has 17 residues. Germline CDR1 and CDR2: MGHRA and YSYEKL.